The sequence of this T cell receptor beta chain was determined in a study of early T cells in non-severe SARS-CoV-2 infection. Looking at the study overall: The authors sequenced bulk RNA from unsorted whole blood, leaving chains unpaired. Study-level results: Matches to VDJdb favored anti-spike CD8 responses and missed private and CD4 specificities.

The CDR3 runs to 13 residues. V was pared by 4 bases and J by 5 bases, with 12 bases between. Germline-derived CDR1 and CDR2 are SGHRS and YFSETQ. This clonotype was found a few times. Its specificity is unknown. Unique molecular identifiers were added to individual cDNA molecules. TCRdb reanalysed the 5' RACE reads using MiXCR and keeps one entry per CDR3 protein. The data show over 75,000 distinct CDR3 sequences, just under 15% seen once. The sequenced sample consisted of whole blood. This clonotype was obtained from an adult who was a healthcare worker with PCR-confirmed SARS-CoV-2 infection or an uninfected control (not recorded which). The chain couples TRBV5-1 to TRBJ1-2, with D possibly TRBD1 on 6 matching bases. CDR3 sequence reads: CASSADSAYGYTF. The DNA for the CDR3 is TGCGCCAGCAGCGCGGACAGTGCTTATGGCTACACCTTC.